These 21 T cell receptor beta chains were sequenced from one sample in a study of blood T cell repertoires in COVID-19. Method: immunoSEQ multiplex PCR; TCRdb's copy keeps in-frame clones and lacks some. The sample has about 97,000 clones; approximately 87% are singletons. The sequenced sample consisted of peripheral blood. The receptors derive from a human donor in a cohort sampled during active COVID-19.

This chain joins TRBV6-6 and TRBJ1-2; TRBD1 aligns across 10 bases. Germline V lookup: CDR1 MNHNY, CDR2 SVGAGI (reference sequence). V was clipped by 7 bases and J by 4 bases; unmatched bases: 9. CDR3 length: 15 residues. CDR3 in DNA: TGTGCCAGCACCGTGCCGGGACAGGGGAGCTATGGCTACACCTTC. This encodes CASTVPGQGSYGYTF.

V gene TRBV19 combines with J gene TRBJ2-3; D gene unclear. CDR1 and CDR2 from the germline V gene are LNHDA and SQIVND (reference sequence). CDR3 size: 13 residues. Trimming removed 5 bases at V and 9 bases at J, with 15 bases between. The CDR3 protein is CASSPETVRTQYF. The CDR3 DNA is TGTGCCAGTAGTCCCGAGACGGTCAGGACGCAGTATTTT.

The chain's CDR3 is CASSDSGHYQPQHF. CDR3 sequence (DNA): TGTGCCAGCAGTGATTCAGGCCATTATCAGCCCCAGCATTTT. The chain joins TRBV2 to TRBJ1-5; D unresolved. Trimming shortened V by 3 bases and J by 5 bases, and 11 bases separated the two germline ends. CDR3 size: 14 residues. Looked up from germline, CDR1 is SNHLY and CDR2 is FYNNEI.

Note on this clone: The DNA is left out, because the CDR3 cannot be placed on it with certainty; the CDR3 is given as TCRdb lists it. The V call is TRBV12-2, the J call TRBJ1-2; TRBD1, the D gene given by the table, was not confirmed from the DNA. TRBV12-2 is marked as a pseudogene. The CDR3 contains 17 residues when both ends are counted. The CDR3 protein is CASRLSWGQGSDYGYTF.

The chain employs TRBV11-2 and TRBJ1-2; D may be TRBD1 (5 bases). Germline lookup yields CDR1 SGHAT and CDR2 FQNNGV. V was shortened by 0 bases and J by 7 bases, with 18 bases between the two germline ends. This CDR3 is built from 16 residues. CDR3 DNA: TGTGCCAGCAGCTTAGAGGCGGCAATAAAGGGGTCTGGCTACACCTTC. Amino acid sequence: CASSLEAAIKGSGYTF.

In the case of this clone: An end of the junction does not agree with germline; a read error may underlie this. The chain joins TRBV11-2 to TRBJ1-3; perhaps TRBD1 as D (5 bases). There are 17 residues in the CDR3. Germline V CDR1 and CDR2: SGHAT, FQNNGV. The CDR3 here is CASSLDRRDPPGNTIYF. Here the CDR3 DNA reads TGTGCCAGCAGCCTAGACAGACGGGATCCACCCGGAAACACCATATATTTT.

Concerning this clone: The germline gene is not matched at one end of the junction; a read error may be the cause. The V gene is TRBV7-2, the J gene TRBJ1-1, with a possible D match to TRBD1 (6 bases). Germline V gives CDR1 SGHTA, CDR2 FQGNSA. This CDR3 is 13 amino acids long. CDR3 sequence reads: CASSPNFIWDNHF. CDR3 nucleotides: TGTGCCAGCAGCCCAAACTTTATTTGGGACAACCACTTT.

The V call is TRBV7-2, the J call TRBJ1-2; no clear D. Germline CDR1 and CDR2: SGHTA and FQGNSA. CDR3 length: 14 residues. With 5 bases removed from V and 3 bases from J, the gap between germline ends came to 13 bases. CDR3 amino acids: CASSLGGGDYGYTF. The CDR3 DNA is TGTGCCAGCAGCCTAGGAGGCGGAGACTATGGCTACACCTTC.

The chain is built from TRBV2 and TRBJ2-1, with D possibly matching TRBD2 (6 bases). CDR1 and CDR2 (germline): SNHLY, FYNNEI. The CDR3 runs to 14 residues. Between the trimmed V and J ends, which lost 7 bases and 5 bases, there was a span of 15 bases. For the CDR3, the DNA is TGTGCCAGCAATAGCGGCGGTCATGACAATGAGCAGTTCTTC. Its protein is CASNSGGHDNEQFF.

CDR3 loop: CAWSFKSGANVLTF. CDR3 DNA: TGTGCCTGGAGTTTTAAATCTGGGGCCAACGTCCTGACTTTC. The chain joins TRBV30 to TRBJ2-6; no clear D. Trimming cost V 2 bases and J 1 base, with 6 bases left between them. Germline lookup yields CDR1 GTSNPN and CDR2 SVGIG (reference sequence). The CDR3 is made up of 14 amino acids.

CDR3 in amino acids: CASSRTSGVREQYF. The CDR3 DNA is TGTGCCAGTAGCAGGACTAGCGGGGTTCGCGAGCAGTACTTC. This chain links TRBV19 with TRBJ2-7; 12 positions match TRBD2. The CDR3 covers 14 residues. J gave up 6 bases and V 6 bases, and 6 bases lay outside the gene matches. The germline gives CDR1 LNHDA, CDR2 SQIVND (reference sequence).

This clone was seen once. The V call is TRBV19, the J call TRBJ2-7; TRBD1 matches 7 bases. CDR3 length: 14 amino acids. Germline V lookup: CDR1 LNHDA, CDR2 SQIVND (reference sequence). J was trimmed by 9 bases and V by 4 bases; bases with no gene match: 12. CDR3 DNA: TGTGCCAGTAGTACCACCCGACAGGGTGTCCCGCAGTACTTC. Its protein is CASSTTRQGVPQYF.

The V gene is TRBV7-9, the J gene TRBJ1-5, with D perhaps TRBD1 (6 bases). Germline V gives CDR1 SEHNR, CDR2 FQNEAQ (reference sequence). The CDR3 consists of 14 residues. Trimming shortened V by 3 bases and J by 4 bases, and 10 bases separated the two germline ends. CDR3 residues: CASSFTGRNQPQHF. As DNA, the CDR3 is TGTGCCAGCAGCTTCACAGGGCGTAATCAGCCCCAGCATTTT. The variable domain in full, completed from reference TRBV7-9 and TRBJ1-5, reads DTGVSQNPRHKITKRGQNVTFRCDPISEHNRLYWYRQTLGQGPEFLTYFQNEAQLEKSRLLSDRFSAERPKGSFSTLEIQRTEQGDSAMYLCASSFTGRNQPQHFGDGTRLSIL.

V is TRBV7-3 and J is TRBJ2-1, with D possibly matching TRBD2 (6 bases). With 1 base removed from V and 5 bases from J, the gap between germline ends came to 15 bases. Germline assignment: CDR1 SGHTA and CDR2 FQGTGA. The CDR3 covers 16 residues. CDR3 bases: TGTGCCAGCAGCTTAAGAGGTGGCGGGATCAACAATGAGCAGTTCTTC. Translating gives CASSLRGGGINNEQFF.

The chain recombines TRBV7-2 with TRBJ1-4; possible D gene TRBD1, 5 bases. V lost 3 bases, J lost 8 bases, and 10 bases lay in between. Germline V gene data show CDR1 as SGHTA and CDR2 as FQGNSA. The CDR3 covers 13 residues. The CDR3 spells CASSLGGREKLFF. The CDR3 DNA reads TGTGCCAGCAGCTTGGGGGGACGCGAAAAACTGTTTTTT.

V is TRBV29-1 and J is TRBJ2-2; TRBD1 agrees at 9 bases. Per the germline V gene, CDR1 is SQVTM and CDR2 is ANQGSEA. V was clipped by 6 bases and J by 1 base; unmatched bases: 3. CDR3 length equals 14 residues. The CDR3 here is CSVRQGVNTGELFF. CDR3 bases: TGCAGCGTGCGACAGGGGGTGAACACCGGGGAGCTGTTTTTT.

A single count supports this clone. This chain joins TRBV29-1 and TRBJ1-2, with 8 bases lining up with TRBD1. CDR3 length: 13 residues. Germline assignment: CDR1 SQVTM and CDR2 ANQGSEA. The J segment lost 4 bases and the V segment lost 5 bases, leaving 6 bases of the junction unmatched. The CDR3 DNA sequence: TGCAGCGTTCCAGGACAGGGAGGCTATGGCTACACCTTC. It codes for CSVPGQGGYGYTF. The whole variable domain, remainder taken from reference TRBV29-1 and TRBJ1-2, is SAVISQKPSRDICQRGTSLTIQCQVDSQVTMMFWYRQQPGQSLTLIATANQGSEATYESGFVIDKFPISRPNLTFSTLTVSNMSPEDSSIYLCSVPGQGGYGYTFGSGTRLTVV.

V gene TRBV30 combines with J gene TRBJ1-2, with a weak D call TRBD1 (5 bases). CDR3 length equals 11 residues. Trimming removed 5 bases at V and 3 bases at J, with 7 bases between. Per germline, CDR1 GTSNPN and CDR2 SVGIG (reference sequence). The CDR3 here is CAWGADYGYTF. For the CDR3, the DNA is TGTGCCTGGGGGGCCGACTATGGCTACACCTTC.

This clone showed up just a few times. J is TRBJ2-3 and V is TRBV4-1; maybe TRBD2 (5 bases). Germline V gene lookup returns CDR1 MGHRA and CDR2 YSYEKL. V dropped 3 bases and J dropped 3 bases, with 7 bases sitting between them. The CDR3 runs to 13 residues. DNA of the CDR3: TGCGCCAGCAGCCAGGACTTTACAGATACGCAGTATTTT. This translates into CASSQDFTDTQYF.

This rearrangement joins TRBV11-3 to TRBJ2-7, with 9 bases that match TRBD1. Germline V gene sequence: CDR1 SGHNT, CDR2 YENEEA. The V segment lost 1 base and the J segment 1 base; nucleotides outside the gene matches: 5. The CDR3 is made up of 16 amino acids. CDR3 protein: CASSLGGQGASYEQYF. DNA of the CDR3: TGTGCCAGCAGCTTAGGGGGACAGGGTGCGTCCTACGAGCAGTACTTC.

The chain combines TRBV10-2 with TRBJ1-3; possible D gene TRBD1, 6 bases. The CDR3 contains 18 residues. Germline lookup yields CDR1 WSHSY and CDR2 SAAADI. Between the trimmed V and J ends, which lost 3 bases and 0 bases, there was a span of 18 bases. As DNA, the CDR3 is TGCGCCAGCAGTGACAAGTTCACAGGGAAAGACTCTGGAAACACCATATATTTT. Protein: CASSDKFTGKDSGNTIYF.